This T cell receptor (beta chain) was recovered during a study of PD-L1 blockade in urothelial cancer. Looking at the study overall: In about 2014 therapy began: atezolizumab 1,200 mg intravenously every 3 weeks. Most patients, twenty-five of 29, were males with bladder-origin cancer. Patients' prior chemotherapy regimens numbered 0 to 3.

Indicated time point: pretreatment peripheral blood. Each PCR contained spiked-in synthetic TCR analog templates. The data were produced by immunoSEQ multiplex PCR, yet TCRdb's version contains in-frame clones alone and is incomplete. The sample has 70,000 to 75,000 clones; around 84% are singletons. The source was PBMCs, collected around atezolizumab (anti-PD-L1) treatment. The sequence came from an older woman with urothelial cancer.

The CDR3: CASSLSAQGSRIPTNEKLFF. CDR3 sequence (DNA): TGCGCCAGCAGCCTCTCGGCCCAGGGGAGCCGGATTCCAACTAATGAAAAACTGTTTTTT. The chain has TRBV5-1 and TRBJ1-4; tentative D call: TRBD1 (6 bases). The germline CDR1 and CDR2 sequences are SGHRS and YFSETQ. The CDR3 has 20 amino acids. V shed 4 bases and J shed 0 bases, with 25 bases lying between them.